This T cell receptor beta chain was recorded in a study of OX40 agonist ivuxolimab in advanced cancers. Study as a whole: Ivuxolimab, which patients received intravenously every 2 weeks, was dosed at 0.01 to 10 mg/kg.

The protocol was immunoSEQ multiplex PCR, while the TCRdb copy is restricted to in-frame clones and leaves out a portion. This sample has over 150,000 clones, with 94% found just once. This material consisted of CD4+ or CD8+ T cells sorted from blood, taken in a trial of the OX40 agonist ivuxolimab. This TCR was sampled from an adult with an advanced solid tumor such as melanoma, head and neck, liver or kidney cancer.

The CDR3 DNA reads TGTGCCACCTGGAACTATGGCTACACCTTC. It translates to CATWNYGYTF. The chain links TRBV6-5 to TRBJ1-2; D is uncertain. Germline lookup yields CDR1 MNHEY and CDR2 SVGAGI. This CDR3 is built from 10 residues. With 10 bases removed from V and 2 bases from J, the gap between germline ends came to 5 bases.